Presented here are 30 T cell receptor beta chains from one specimen sequenced in a study of OX40 agonist ivuxolimab in advanced cancers. Sequenced by immunoSEQ multiplex PCR; TCRdb stores in-frame clones only, minus some. The sample holds tens of thousands of clones, about 89% seen once. Source: CD4+ or CD8+ T cells sorted from blood, taken in a trial of the OX40 agonist ivuxolimab. These receptor sequences come from an adult with an advanced solid tumor such as melanoma, head and neck, liver or kidney cancer.

This clone appeared a single time. The J gene is TRBJ2-7, the V gene TRBV2; the D gene is possibly TRBD1 (6 bases). V was cut by 6 bases and J by 0 bases, with 15 bases left in between. The CDR3 covers 15 residues. CDR1 is SNHLY, CDR2 FYNNEI, per germline. This chain's CDR3 is CASRAGVGPSYEQYF. CDR3 DNA: TGTGCCAGCAGGGCAGGGGTTGGGCCCTCCTACGAGCAGTACTTC. The variable domain in full, completed from reference TRBV2 and TRBJ2-7, reads EPEVTQTPSHQVTQMGQEVILRCVPISNHLYFYWYRQILGQKVEFLVSFYNNEISEKSEIFDDQFSVERPDGSNFTLKIRSTKLEDSAMYFCASRAGVGPSYEQYFGPGTRLTVT.

The chain uses TRBV12-1 and TRBJ2-5; the listed D gene, TRBD1, was not tested against the DNA. TRBV12-1 constitutes a pseudogene. The CDR3 extends over 15 amino acids. CDR3 in amino acids: CASSTSRGRQETQYF. CDR3 DNA sequence: TGTGCCAGCAGCACCTCTAGGGGGCGGCAAGAGACCCAGTACTTC.

V is TRBV29-1 and J is TRBJ2-1; TRBD2 aligns across 10 bases. V lost 3 bases to trimming and J lost 2 bases; unmatched junction nucleotides: 4. The CDR3 runs 15 residues. CDR1 is SQVTM and CDR2 is ANQGSEA in the germline V gene. In nucleotides, the CDR3 is TGCAGCGTTGAGTTAGCGGGAGGACCCTACAATGAGCAGTTCTTC. This translates into CSVELAGGPYNEQFF.

The chain carries TRBV7-6 and TRBJ2-3; tentative D call: TRBD2 (5 bases). Trimming removed 1 base at V and 4 bases at J, with 9 bases between. Germline V gives CDR1 SGHVS, CDR2 FNYEAQ. This CDR3 has 14 residues. In DNA, the CDR3 is TGTGCCAGCAGCTTAGTCGGGGTGGCAGATACGCAGTATTTT. Translation gives CASSLVGVADTQYF.

The gene calls are TRBV7-9 and TRBJ2-1; 11 nucleotides match TRBD1. V lost 3 bases and J lost 9; bases outside the gene matches: 7. Germline values: CDR1 SEHNR, CDR2 FQNEAQ (reference sequence). The CDR3 sequence is 15 residues long. This chain's CDR3 is CASSLGQGVKGEQFF. CDR3 in DNA: TGTGCCAGCAGCTTGGGACAGGGGGTAAAAGGTGAGCAGTTCTTC. Full variable domain (outside the CDR3, taken from reference TRBV7-9 and TRBJ2-1): DTGVSQNPRHKITKRGQNVTFRCDPISEHNRLYWYRQTLGQGPEFLTYFQNEAQLEKSRLLSDRFSAERPKGSFSTLEIQRTEQGDSAMYLCASSLGQGVKGEQFFGPGTRLTVL.

V is TRBV10-2 and J is TRBJ2-7; the match to TRBD2 covers 10 bases. The CDR3 sequence is 13 residues long. The V and J ends lost 9 bases and 1 base, in that order; junction bases with no gene match: 3. Germline CDR1 and CDR2: WSHSY and SAAADI. The DNA for the CDR3 is TGCGCCAGTCTAGCGGGAGCTTCCTACGAGCAGTACTTC. Translating it yields CASLAGASYEQYF.

The DNA of the CDR3 is TGTGCCAGCAGCGAGGGTAGCGGCTACAATGAGCAGTTCTTC. Its translation is CASSEGSGYNEQFF. This chain links TRBV9 with TRBJ2-1; tentatively, D is TRBD2 (6 bases). V was clipped by 3 bases and J by 3 bases, with 10 bases between them. Germline CDR1 reads SGDLS; CDR2 reads YYNGEE. This CDR3 region has 14 residues.

This clone was seen once. The V gene is TRBV7-3, the J gene TRBJ1-1; D possibly corresponds to TRBD1 (5 bases). The CDR3 has 13 residues. The germline gives CDR1 SGHTA, CDR2 FQGTGA. The V end lost 4 bases, the J end lost 2 bases, and 8 bases lay between the germline ends. CDR3 in DNA: TGTGCCAGCAGCTCGACAGTTAACACTGAAGCTTTCTTT. It yields the protein CASSSTVNTEAFF. Full variable domain (remainder filled in from reference TRBV7-3 and TRBJ1-1): GAGVSQTPSNKVTEKGKYVELRCDPISGHTALYWYRQSLGQGPEFLIYFQGTGAADDSGLPNDRFFAVRPEGSVSTLKIQRTERGDSAVYLCASSSTVNTEAFFGQGTRLTVV.

The chain combines TRBV13 with TRBJ2-1; D gene unclear. The V end lost 0 bases, the J end lost 5 bases, and 11 bases lay between the germline ends. The CDR3 length is 15 residues. Germline CDR1 is PRHDT and CDR2 is FYEKMQ (reference sequence). Written as DNA, the CDR3 is TGTGCCAGCAGCTTAGGCCTGGACCCCAACAATGAGCAGTTCTTC. It codes for CASSLGLDPNNEQFF.

This clone was recorded only once. V and J are TRBV9 and TRBJ2-2; 12 bases align to TRBD2. The CDR3 covers 15 residues. Trimming cost V 4 bases and J 4 bases; bases outside gene matches: 2. Germline CDR1 and CDR2: SGDLS and YYNGEE. This CDR3 is CASSRTSGVTGELFF. CDR3 bases: TGTGCCAGCAGCAGGACTAGCGGGGTCACCGGGGAGCTGTTTTTT.

V gene TRBV19 combines with J gene TRBJ1-1; no clear D gene. The CDR3 sequence is 11 residues long. V dropped 5 bases and J dropped 3 bases, with 4 bases sitting between them. Germline V CDR1 and CDR2: LNHDA, SQIVND (reference sequence). This CDR3 reads CASSSYTEAFF. The CDR3 DNA sequence: TGTGCCAGTAGTTCGTACACTGAAGCTTTCTTT.

The chain recombines TRBV28 with TRBJ2-7, with 9 nucleotides matching TRBD2. With 3 bases clipped from V and 7 bases from J, the junction kept 10 bases outside the gene matches. The germline V gene encodes CDR1 MDHEN and CDR2 SYDVKM. This CDR3 is 15 amino acids long. The CDR3: CASSFPGLAQGEQYF. CDR3 nucleotides: TGTGCCAGCAGTTTCCCGGGACTAGCCCAAGGAGAGCAGTACTTC.

This rearrangement joins TRBV6-6 to TRBJ2-3, with D possibly matching TRBD2 (5 bases). V dropped 2 bases and J dropped 0 bases, with 9 bases sitting between them. This CDR3 region has 15 residues. The germline V gene has CDR1 MNHNY and CDR2 SVGAGI (reference sequence). The CDR3 nucleotides read TGTGCCAGCAGTTACCGGGGTCCTAGCACAGATACGCAGTATTTT. Translating it yields CASSYRGPSTDTQYF.

The chain joins TRBV7-9 to TRBJ2-5; D might be TRBD1 (5 bases). CDR1 is SEHNR, CDR2 FQNEAQ, per germline (reference sequence). Trimming stripped 2 bases from V and 4 bases from J, with 14 bases between. This CDR3 comprises 15 residues. CDR3 in DNA: TGTGCCAGCAGCTTAACTTTGGGGCAGGGAGAGACCCAGTACTTC. Translated, it gives CASSLTLGQGETQYF.

The V call is TRBV11-2, the J call TRBJ2-2, with D uncertain. Trimming cost V 1 base and J 9 bases, with 9 bases left between them. The CDR3 contains 13 residues. CDR1 and CDR2 from the germline V gene are SGHAT and FQNNGV. CDR3 protein: CASSLVGVRELFF. For the CDR3, the DNA is TGTGCCAGCAGCTTAGTTGGGGTTCGGGAGCTGTTTTTT.

CDR3 DNA: TGTGCCAGCAGCGAGACCACTAGCTCTACTTACAATGAGCAGTTCTTC. Its translation: CASSETTSSTYNEQFF. The rearrangement joins TRBV7-9 to TRBJ2-1; weak D call: TRBD2 (6 bases). Between the trimmed V and J ends, which lost 5 bases and 4 bases, there was a span of 18 bases. The CDR3 runs 16 residues. CDR1 is SEHNR and CDR2 is FQNEAQ in the germline V gene (reference sequence).

The chain combines TRBV7-8 with TRBJ1-3, with D unresolved. V lost 5 bases and J 0 bases, leaving 8 bases between the germline ends. The CDR3 length is 14 residues. Germline V lookup: CDR1 SGHVS, CDR2 FQNEAQ. This CDR3 is CASSPIPSGNTIYF. In nucleotides, the CDR3 is TGTGCCAGCAGCCCTATTCCCTCTGGAAACACCATATATTTT. Combining the CDR3 with reference TRBV7-8 and TRBJ1-3 gives the whole variable domain GAGVSQSPRYKVAKRGQDVALRCDPISGHVSLFWYQQALGQGPEFLTYFQNEAQLDKSGLPSDRFFAERPEGSVSTLKIQRTQQEDSAVYLCASSPIPSGNTIYFGEGSWLTVV.

V usage is TRBV27 and J usage is TRBJ2-7, with 14 bases that match TRBD2. This CDR3 comprises 15 residues. After removal of 5 bases from V and 7 bases from J, the junction contained 7 bases not matched to a gene. Per the germline V gene, CDR1 is MNHEY and CDR2 is SMNVEV (reference sequence). The CDR3 reads CASSPSGLAGDEQYF. CDR3 in DNA: TGTGCCAGCAGTCCTTCGGGACTAGCGGGAGATGAGCAGTACTTC.

The chain combines TRBV7-2 with TRBJ2-1, with TRBD2 as a possible D gene (6 bases). From germline, CDR1 is SGHTA and CDR2 FQGNSA. This CDR3 is built from 17 residues. V shed 1 base and J shed 6 bases, with 19 bases lying between them. CDR3 in amino acids: CASSLGWMTSTSNEQFF. The CDR3 bases are TGTGCCAGCAGCTTAGGGTGGATGACTAGTACATCCAATGAGCAGTTCTTC.

The chain couples TRBV4-1 to TRBJ2-1; either TRBD1 or TRBD2 may fit D (5 bases each). V was cut by 1 base and J by 0 bases, with 13 bases left in between. The CDR3 loop spans 17 amino acids. CDR1 and CDR2 (germline): MGHRA, YSYEKL. The CDR3 spells CASSQGGSPSSYNEQFF. DNA of the CDR3: TGCGCCAGCAGCCAAGGGGGGAGTCCTAGCTCCTACAATGAGCAGTTCTTC.

A word on this clone: The germline gene is not matched at one end of the junction; a read error may be the cause. The chain is built from TRBV7-6 and TRBJ2-7, with TRBD2 identical over 9 bases. The length of the CDR3 is 13 residues. The germline V gene has CDR1 SGHVS and CDR2 FNYEAQ. The CDR3: CASKLKGGGVTNF. CDR3 DNA sequence: TGTGCCAGCAAGCTTAAGGGCGGGGGGGTTACCAACTTC.

V gene TRBV4-3 combines with J gene TRBJ1-6; 9 bases match TRBD1. CDR1 and CDR2 (germline): LGHNA, YSLEER. V dropped 0 bases and J dropped 13; count of bases not matched to a gene: 7. The CDR3 runs to 15 residues. The DNA for the CDR3 is TGCGCCAGCAGCCAAGAGGGGACAGGGAATTTTCCCCTCCACTTT. Protein product: CASSQEGTGNFPLHF.

This clone was detected a few times. This chain links TRBV15 with TRBJ2-3, with TRBD1 matching 8 bases. Germline CDR1 LNHNV, CDR2 YYDKDF (reference sequence). This CDR3 has 16 residues. V was pared by 3 bases and J by 4 bases, with 9 bases of the junction left unmatched. In DNA, the CDR3 is TGTGCCACCAGCAGTCAGGACAGGGCGGGCGCAGATACGCAGTATTTT. This gives the protein CATSSQDRAGADTQYF.

The chain has TRBV6-5 and TRBJ2-5; 8 bases map to TRBD2. Trimming cost V 11 bases and J 0 bases; bases outside gene matches: 8. The CDR3 spans 14 residues. Germline assignment: CDR1 MNHEY and CDR2 SVGAGI. For the CDR3, the DNA is TGTGCCGCGGCGGGAGGCCCGTACCAAGAGACCCAGTACTTC. This encodes CAAAGGPYQETQYF.

In its sample, this clone was seen once. This sequence joins TRBV30 and TRBJ2-7; 10 nucleotides match TRBD1. CDR3 length: 14 residues. Trimming took 1 base from V and 0 from J; bases not matched to a gene: 0. Germline values: CDR1 GTSNPN, CDR2 SVGIG (reference sequence). The CDR3 sequence is CAWSGDRGSYEQYF. The CDR3 coding sequence is TGTGCCTGGAGTGGGGACAGGGGCTCCTACGAGCAGTACTTC. The complete variable domain, with remaining parts taken from reference TRBV30 and TRBJ2-7, reads SQTIHQWPATLVQPVGSPLSLECTVEGTSNPNLYWYRQAAGRGLQLLFYSVGIGQISSEVPQNLSASRPQDRQFILSSKKLLLSDSGFYLCAWSGDRGSYEQYFGPGTRLTVT.

The V call is TRBV7-2, the J call TRBJ2-2, with 13 positions matching TRBD2. The length of the CDR3 is 17 residues. Germline assignment: CDR1 SGHTA and CDR2 FQGNSA. With V trimmed by 1 base and J by 7 bases, 6 bases remained unmatched. Here the CDR3 reads CASSLVLAGGPGGELFF. As DNA, the CDR3 is TGTGCCAGCAGCTTAGTACTAGCGGGAGGGCCAGGCGGGGAGCTGTTTTTT.

The chain links TRBV2 to TRBJ1-2; D call uncertain. CDR3 length equals 16 residues. Germline CDR1 SNHLY, CDR2 FYNNEI. With 0 bases removed from V and 6 bases from J, the gap between germline ends came to 17 bases. DNA of the CDR3: TGTGCCAGCAGTGAAGCGTGGCTTTCCTCTCCCAATGGCTACACCTTC. Residues: CASSEAWLSSPNGYTF.

The J gene is TRBJ2-7, the V gene TRBV4-3; a possible D gene is TRBD2 (7 bases). V was trimmed by 4 bases and J by 0 bases, leaving 10 bases between them. This CDR3 comprises 14 residues. The germline CDR1 and CDR2 sequences are LGHNA and YSLEER. CDR3 DNA sequence: TGCGCCAGCAGCCTAGGGGGGGCCTCCTACGAGCAGTACTTC. This sequence encodes CASSLGGASYEQYF.

The genes are TRBV28 and TRBJ2-7, with 7 bases lining up with TRBD1. This CDR3 region has 15 residues. With V trimmed by 8 bases and J by 0 bases, 10 bases remained unmatched. Germline CDR1 reads MDHEN; CDR2 reads SYDVKM. The CDR3 spells CASRVGTEGSYEQYF. The CDR3 DNA reads TGTGCCAGCCGTGTCGGGACAGAAGGCTCCTACGAGCAGTACTTC.

The chain has TRBV6-6 and TRBJ1-3; the D is unclear. This CDR3 is 15 amino acids long. Trimming removed 6 bases at V and 2 bases at J, with 14 bases between. The V gene's germline CDR1 is MNHNY and CDR2 SVGAGI (reference sequence). The CDR3: CASSYGVGAGNTIYF. Here the CDR3 DNA reads TGTGCCAGCAGCTATGGGGTAGGAGCTGGAAACACCATATATTTT.